These 10 T cell receptor beta chains were all obtained from the same sample, sequenced in a study of brain metastases from non-small cell lung cancer. The protocol was immunoSEQ multiplex PCR, while the TCRdb copy is restricted to in-frame clones and leaves out a portion. The sample comprises 4,500 to 6,000 clones, approximately 85% of which are singletons, and about 6.3% rests with the top ten. The specimen sequenced was primary lung tumor tissue. These receptors were collected from a donor aged 40 or older with non-small cell lung cancer.

The rearrangement links TRBV6-5 to TRBJ1-6; D is perhaps TRBD1 (6 bases). V gave up 7 bases and J gave up 6 bases, with 13 bases separating them. CDR3 length: 14 amino acids. CDR1 and CDR2 (germline): MNHEY, SVGAGI. Here the CDR3 DNA reads TGTGCCAGCACGGGGGCTCGGTCTAATTCACCCCTCCACTTT. Protein sequence: CASTGARSNSPLHF.

V gene TRBV30 combines with J gene TRBJ1-6, with D maybe TRBD1 (5 bases). Trimming stripped 0 bases from V and 3 bases from J, with 12 bases between. This CDR3 contains 16 residues. CDR1 and CDR2 (germline): GTSNPN, SVGIG (reference sequence). In nucleotides, the CDR3 is TGTGCCTGGAGTGTAGGAGGGGCTTTCTATAATTCACCCCTCCACTTT. It encodes CAWSVGGAFYNSPLHF.

As regards this clone: One end of the junction varies from germline; a read error may be responsible. The chain combines TRBV27 with TRBJ2-2; maybe TRBD1 (6 bases). This CDR3 is built from 14 residues. The germline V gene has CDR1 MNHEY and CDR2 SMNVEV (reference sequence). CDR3 in amino acids: CASSRDIHPGKLFF. The CDR3, as DNA: TGTGCCAGCAGCCGGGACATACATCCCGGGAAGCTGTTTTTT.

The chain joins TRBV5-1 to TRBJ1-2, with D maybe TRBD1 (5 bases). The CDR3 contains 13 residues. V lost 3 bases and J lost 8, with 14 bases in between. The germline gives CDR1 SGHRS, CDR2 YFSETQ. The CDR3, as DNA: TGCGCCAGCAGCTACCAGGGTGCTCAAGGCTACACCTTC. Protein sequence: CASSYQGAQGYTF.

This clone was counted a single time. The genes are TRBV25-1 and TRBJ1-1; 8 bases are a match to TRBD1. Germline assignment: CDR1 MGHDK and CDR2 SYGVNS. CDR3 length: 15 amino acids. The ends lost 1 base at V and 0 bases at J; junction bases unmatched: 1. The CDR3 bases are TGTGCCAGCAGTGAATGGGACAGGCTGAACACTGAAGCTTTCTTT. It specifies CASSEWDRLNTEAFF.

This clone has a single count. This chain connects TRBV11-3 to TRBJ2-1; a weak D match, TRBD2 (6 bases). Germline lookup yields CDR1 SGHNT and CDR2 YENEEA. The CDR3 length is 15 residues. Trimming shortened V by 1 base and J by 8 bases, and 15 bases separated the two germline ends. The CDR3 is CASSLGQSPGDEQFF. For the CDR3, the DNA is TGTGCCAGCAGCTTAGGGCAAAGTCCGGGGGATGAGCAGTTCTTC.

The CDR3 loop reads CASSPLDTGELFF. DNA for the CDR3: TGTGCCAGCAGCCCGCTCGACACCGGGGAGCTGTTTTTT. The chain links TRBV3-1 (or the pseudogene TRBV3-2) to TRBJ2-2, with D hard to call. Germline V gene data show CDR1 as LGHDT and CDR2 as YNNKEL (reference sequence). This CDR3 region has 13 residues. Trimming took off 4 bases at V and 3 bases at J, with 6 bases between the two ends.

This clone has more than one count but fewer than ten. Distinct nucleotide sequences in the sample also encode this CDR3. The CDR3 reads CATKSSNEKLFF. The CDR3, as DNA: TGTGCCACCAAATCCAGTAATGAAAAACTGTTTTTT. The chain uses TRBV24-1 and TRBJ1-4; D call uncertain. Germline V gene data show CDR1 as KGHDR and CDR2 as SFDVKD. V was trimmed by 8 bases and J by 4 bases, leaving 7 bases between them. This CDR3 spans 12 amino acids.

The gene calls are TRBV7-6 and TRBJ2-3, with TRBD2 identical over 16 bases. This CDR3 region has 20 residues. V lost 5 bases and J lost 6; bases outside the gene matches: 17. The germline CDR1 and CDR2 sequences are SGHVS and FNYEAQ. CDR3 coding DNA: TGTGCCAGCAGCATACCTCCGGGACTAGCGGGAGGGCCGAAAGTGGATACGCAGTATTTT. Translating gives CASSIPPGLAGGPKVDTQYF.

The chain recombines TRBV27 with TRBJ2-1, with D tentatively TRBD1 (6 bases). The germline V gene has CDR1 MNHEY and CDR2 SMNVEV (reference sequence). V was clipped by 6 bases and J by 6 bases, with 12 bases between them. The CDR3 is made up of 13 amino acids. CDR3 region: CASSLDSSNEQFF. The CDR3 DNA reads as TGTGCCAGCAGCCTGGACAGTTCCAATGAGCAGTTCTTC.